The 26 T cell receptor beta chains listed next were all sequenced from one sample in a study of identical twins (TCRdb year 2016). Libraries were prepared through 5' RACE. This sample was sequenced with an Illumina HiSeq 2000. TCRdb redid the processing of the public reads, applying fastp at Q25 and MiXCR, and retained in-frame beta chains. Identical CDR3 proteins give one entry, which carries the most common genes and DNA. Recorded for this sample are just under 650,000 distinct CDR3 sequences; just over 7% of them occurred a single time. The leading ten clones occupy around 1.6% of the sample. The data also belong to a second study, concerning yellow fever vaccine responses in identical twins.

Sequencing used PBMCs. The receptors shown here come from a woman aged 18-35 years in good health.

The chain combines TRBV6-1 with TRBJ2-1; D may be TRBD2 (6 bases). The CDR3 is 15 amino acids. In germline, CDR1 is MNHNS, CDR2 SASEGT. Between the trimmed V and J ends, which lost 7 bases and 2 bases, there was a span of 15 bases. The CDR3, as DNA: TGTGCCAGCACCTTTGAGGGAGGTGCCTACAATGAGCAGTTCTTC. Amino acids: CASTFEGGAYNEQFF.

Ten or more counts support this clonotype. The chain uses TRBV20-1 and TRBJ2-5, with TRBD2 identical over 11 bases. V trimming: 5 bases; J trimming: 3 bases; junction bases outside the gene matches: 8. Germline V gene lookup returns CDR1 DFQATT and CDR2 SNEGSKA (reference sequence). This CDR3 contains 15 residues. The CDR3 loop reads CSAEAPGLAEETQYF. CDR3 in DNA: TGCAGTGCTGAAGCACCGGGACTAGCGGAAGAGACCCAGTACTTC.

This clonotype was counted between two and nine times. The chain joins TRBV20-1 to TRBJ2-7; 13 bases fit TRBD2. This CDR3 has 15 amino acids. CDR1 is DFQATT and CDR2 is SNEGSKA in the germline V gene (reference sequence). V shed 4 bases, J shed 5 bases, and the junction held 8 bases outside the gene matches. CDR3 sequence: CSAISGLAGVHEQYF. CDR3 sequence (DNA): TGCAGTGCTATTTCAGGACTAGCGGGAGTACACGAGCAGTACTTC.

There are a few counts of this clonotype. J is TRBJ2-7 and V is TRBV2, with TRBD1 matching 9 bases. Unmatched junction bases numbered 7, after V lost 6 bases and J lost 4 bases. This CDR3 is 14 amino acids long. Germline-derived CDR1 and CDR2 are SNHLY and FYNNEI. The CDR3 DNA reads TGTGCCAGCAGCACGGACAGGGGCGGATACGAGCAGTACTTC. Translating it yields CASSTDRGGYEQYF. Filled out from reference TRBV2 and TRBJ2-7, the complete variable domain reads EPEVTQTPSHQVTQMGQEVILRCVPISNHLYFYWYRQILGQKVEFLVSFYNNEISEKSEIFDDQFSVERPDGSNFTLKIRSTKLEDSAMYFCASSTDRGGYEQYFGPGTRLTVT.

The chain links TRBV24-1 to TRBJ2-3; 11 positions match TRBD2. The CDR3 extends over 18 amino acids. Germline V gene data show CDR1 as KGHDR and CDR2 as SFDVKD. The J segment lost 6 bases and the V segment lost 2 bases, leaving 12 bases of the junction unmatched. Here the CDR3 DNA reads TGTGCCACCAGTGATTCCGCCCGGCTAGCGGGAGGTTCGGATACGCAGTATTTT. This gives the protein CATSDSARLAGGSDTQYF.

This clonotype has a count of ten or more. This chain uses TRBV12-3 or TRBV12-4 with TRBJ2-3; 7 nucleotides agree with TRBD1. Trimming cost V 2 bases and J 7 bases; bases outside gene matches: 9. The CDR3 extends over 15 amino acids. The CDR3 sequence is CASSLRQGSINTQYF. In DNA form, the CDR3 reads TGTGCCAGCAGTTTACGACAGGGAAGCATAAATACGCAGTATTTT.

This clonotype was detected many times. This chain joins TRBV27 and TRBJ1-2; possibly TRBD1 for D (5 bases). CDR1 is MNHEY and CDR2 is SMNVEV in the germline V gene (reference sequence). V was pared by 1 base and J by 7 bases, with 16 bases between. The CDR3 is 15 amino acids. The CDR3 loop reads CASSLLGESYSGYTF. The CDR3, as DNA: TGTGCCAGCAGTTTATTAGGGGAATCGTATAGTGGCTACACCTTC.

This clonotype has only a few counts. The V call is TRBV4-1, the J call TRBJ2-3, with D unresolved. CDR1 is MGHRA, CDR2 YSYEKL, per germline. The CDR3 spans 13 residues. V dropped 1 base and J dropped 6 bases, with 8 bases sitting between them. The CDR3 nucleotides are TGCGCCAGCAGCCAAGCTAGATCTGATACGCAGTATTTT. It codes for CASSQARSDTQYF.

This clonotype occurred many times. The chain recombines TRBV2 with TRBJ2-7; tentatively, D is TRBD1 or TRBD2 (5 bases each). Deletions cut 6 bases from V and 7 bases from J, with 13 bases between. The CDR3 spans 12 residues. Germline V gene sequence: CDR1 SNHLY, CDR2 FYNNEI. CDR3 nucleotides: TGTGCCAGCAGGGGCTGGGGGAGAGAGCAGTACTTC. It yields the protein CASRGWGREQYF.

This clonotype has at least ten counts. The rearrangement joins TRBV12-3 or TRBV12-4 to TRBJ2-1, with 8 nucleotides matching TRBD1. This CDR3 has 14 residues. V shed 5 bases, J shed 8 bases, and the junction held 8 bases outside the gene matches. DNA of the CDR3: TGTGCCAGCAGTCCTGGGACAGGCAGGTATGAGCAGTTCTTC. As protein: CASSPGTGRYEQFF.

In its sample, this clonotype was seen many times. The V call is TRBV29-1, the J call TRBJ2-1, with D possibly matching TRBD1 (5 bases). Per germline, CDR1 SQVTM and CDR2 ANQGSEA. The CDR3 sequence is 14 residues long. The V end was cut by 6 bases, the J end by 7 bases, with 19 bases between. CDR3 sequence (DNA): TGCAGCGTCGTCAAGGGGTCAGGGAAGAATGAGCAGTTCTTC. Its translation: CSVVKGSGKNEQFF.

This clonotype was seen repeatedly, ten times or more. This chain connects TRBV20-1 to TRBJ2-1; D not resolved. Germline CDR1 reads DFQATT; CDR2 reads SNEGSKA (reference sequence). The CDR3 contains 14 residues. V was clipped by 5 bases and J by 0 bases, with 11 bases between them. The CDR3 is CSAPTRSSYNEQFF. CDR3 nucleotides: TGCAGTGCTCCGACAAGAAGCTCCTACAATGAGCAGTTCTTC.

This clonotype was detected only a few times. This chain uses TRBV12-3 or TRBV12-4 with TRBJ2-1, with unresolved D. Trimming took off 3 bases at V and 11 bases at J, with 17 bases between the two ends. This CDR3 region has 14 residues. The CDR3 is CASSFIPTTVQQFF. The CDR3 DNA reads as TGTGCCAGCAGTTTTATTCCCACTACAGTCCAGCAGTTCTTC.

The chain is built from TRBV9 and TRBJ1-1, with TRBD1 matching over 7 bases. With 0 bases clipped from V and 3 bases from J, the junction kept 5 bases outside the gene matches. CDR1 is SGDLS and CDR2 is YYNGEE in the germline V gene. The CDR3 has 15 amino acids. CDR3 amino acids: CASSVEARGDTEAFF. Here the CDR3 DNA reads TGTGCCAGCAGCGTAGAGGCCAGGGGGGACACTGAAGCTTTCTTT. The full variable domain, in which reference TRBV9 and TRBJ1-1 provide the parts outside the CDR3, is DSGVTQTPKHLITATGQRVTLRCSPRSGDLSVYWYQQSLDQGLQFLIQYYNGEERAKGNILERFSAQQFPDLHSELNLSSLELGDSALYFCASSVEARGDTEAFFGQGTRLTVV.

This clonotype was seen many times. The chain joins TRBV6-1 to TRBJ2-1, with 11 bases fitting TRBD2. V shed 6 bases and J 7 bases; nucleotides not matched to a gene: 8. This CDR3 comprises 15 residues. Germline values: CDR1 MNHNS, CDR2 SASEGT. The CDR3 spells CASSGTSGGLNEQFF. CDR3 bases: TGTGCCAGCAGCGGTACTAGCGGGGGCCTAAATGAGCAGTTCTTC.

Many counts were recorded for this clonotype. The chain is built from TRBV3-1 and TRBJ2-3; D unresolved. With 0 bases removed from V and 1 base from J, the gap between germline ends came to 11 bases. Per the germline V gene, CDR1 is LGHDT and CDR2 is YNNKEL (reference sequence). CDR3 length equals 16 residues. As DNA, the CDR3 is TGTGCCAGCAGCCAAGATCTTGGAACGCGCACAGATACGCAGTATTTT. Translating it yields CASSQDLGTRTDTQYF.

This clonotype was found a few times. This chain uses TRBV27 with TRBJ2-7; D uncertain. Trimming removed 2 bases from V and 2 bases from J, with 10 bases in between. CDR3 size: 14 residues. Germline lookup yields CDR1 MNHEY and CDR2 SMNVEV (reference sequence). The chain's CDR3 is CASSLGPRPYEQYF. DNA of the CDR3: TGTGCCAGCAGTTTAGGGCCTCGCCCCTACGAGCAGTACTTC.

This clonotype was counted a few times. The genes are TRBV4-1 and TRBJ2-1; possible D gene TRBD2, 5 bases. V was clipped by 3 bases and J by 7 bases, with 10 bases between them. This CDR3 region has 13 residues. Germline assignment: CDR1 MGHRA and CDR2 YSYEKL. The CDR3 region is CASSQARRNEQFF. The CDR3 DNA reads as TGCGCCAGCAGCCAGGCTAGGAGGAATGAGCAGTTCTTC.

In this sample, this clonotype turned up many times. V usage is TRBV4-1 and J usage is TRBJ1-1, with 8 bases matching TRBD1. The CDR3 consists of 14 residues. From germline, CDR1 is MGHRA and CDR2 YSYEKL. With V trimmed by 5 bases and J by 4 bases, 6 bases remained unmatched. The CDR3 here is CASSSTGQGTEAFF. DNA of the CDR3: TGCGCCAGCAGCTCCACCGGACAGGGCACTGAAGCTTTCTTT.

This clonotype was seen repeatedly, ten times or more. For the CDR3, the DNA is TGTGCCAGCAGTTACGGACTGTGGGGGCGCACAGATACGCAGTATTTT. Translating it yields CASSYGLWGRTDTQYF. The chain couples TRBV6-2 or TRBV6-3 to TRBJ2-3; possibly TRBD1 for D (6 bases). Trimming took off 2 bases at V and 1 base at J, with 13 bases between the two ends. This CDR3 contains 16 residues. Per germline, CDR1 MNHEY and CDR2 SVGEGT.

This chain connects TRBV12-3 or TRBV12-4 to TRBJ2-7, with 11 bases identical to TRBD1. This CDR3 spans 13 amino acids. The ends lost 6 bases at V and 4 bases at J; junction bases unmatched: 2. The CDR3 protein is CASRGQGVYEQYF. Here the CDR3 DNA reads TGTGCCAGCAGGGGACAGGGGGTTTACGAGCAGTACTTC.

This clonotype has more than one count but fewer than ten. V usage is TRBV6-1 and J usage is TRBJ2-1; a weak D match, TRBD1 (5 bases). V was shortened by 5 bases and J by 0 bases, with 14 bases between the two germline ends. This CDR3 is 16 amino acids long. CDR1 and CDR2 (germline): MNHNS, SASEGT. The CDR3 DNA reads TGTGCCAGCAGTCCCGTAGACAGCAGCTCCTACAATGAGCAGTTCTTC. Translated: CASSPVDSSSYNEQFF.

This clonotype was found a few times. The chain joins TRBV7-8 to TRBJ2-3; 10 bases match TRBD2. V shed 1 base and J 7 bases; nucleotides not matched to a gene: 11. This CDR3 spans 17 amino acids. Germline CDR1 is SGHVS and CDR2 is FQNEAQ. The CDR3, as DNA: TGTGCCAGCAGCTTAGAAGCGGAACTAGCGGGGTGGAATACGCAGTATTTT. Translated, it gives CASSLEAELAGWNTQYF.

This clonotype was recorded many times. The chain has TRBV6-5 and TRBJ2-2; D ambiguous. Germline V lookup: CDR1 MNHEY, CDR2 SVGAGI. There are 12 residues in the CDR3. The V end was cut by 6 bases, the J end by 1 base, with 3 bases between. The CDR3 DNA follows: TGTGCCAGCAGACAGAACACCGGGGAGCTGTTTTTT. Amino acids: CASRQNTGELFF.

The chain joins TRBV14 to TRBJ2-1; TRBD2 is a possible D gene (7 bases). Trimming cost V 4 bases and J 8 bases, with 18 bases left between them. Germline V gives CDR1 SGHDN, CDR2 FVKESK. CDR3 length: 15 amino acids. The DNA of the CDR3 is TGTGCCAGCAGCCCCATGGGGAGGGGGGTCGATGAGCAGTTCTTC. Protein sequence: CASSPMGRGVDEQFF.

This clonotype was recorded a few times. The rearrangement joins TRBV5-1 to TRBJ2-6; the D is unclear. V was shortened by 0 bases and J by 10 bases, with 5 bases between the two germline ends. The V gene's germline CDR1 is SGHRS and CDR2 YFSETQ. There are 12 residues in the CDR3. The CDR3 region has the DNA TGCGCCAGCAGCTTGGAGCTGAACGTCCTGACTTTC. It specifies CASSLELNVLTF. The variable domain in full, with the rest retrieved from reference TRBV5-1 and TRBJ2-6, is KAGVTQTPRYLIKTRGQQVTLSCSPISGHRSVSWYQQTPGQGLQFLFEYFSETQRNKGNFPGRFSGRQFSNSRSEMNVSTLELGDSALYLCASSLELNVLTFGAGSRLTVL.